These 5 T cell receptor beta chains came from one sample sequenced in a study of naive and memory T cell subsets. Two oligonucleotides, mixed equimolar, formed the beta constant-region primer covering TRBC1 and TRBC2. TCRdb used MiXCR to reprocess the UMI-ligation and nested PCR reads, holding one entry per CDR3 protein. Here the sample spans 77,000 or so distinct CDR3 sequences, approximately 14% being singletons. What was sequenced was central memory CD4+ T cells from blood. Every receptor here comes from a human donor in good health.

The sample holds many counts of this clonotype. The chain links TRBV6-5 to TRBJ2-1; TRBD2 matches 8 bases. Germline lookup yields CDR1 MNHEY and CDR2 SVGAGI. The CDR3 spans 15 residues. Trimming took 0 bases from V and 9 from J; bases not matched to a gene: 7. The CDR3 sequence is CASSYSPGGTSEQFF. DNA for the CDR3: TGTGCCAGCAGTTACTCGCCGGGAGGGACGTCTGAGCAGTTCTTC.

At least ten counts were recorded for this clonotype. V gene TRBV5-1 combines with J gene TRBJ2-4, with 7 bases fitting TRBD2. Trimming took 0 bases from V and 6 from J; bases not matched to a gene: 6. This CDR3 spans 15 amino acids. Germline assignment: CDR1 SGHRS and CDR2 YFSETQ. The DNA for the CDR3 is TGCGCCAGCAGCTTGGAGGCTAGCGGTCTAAACATTCAGTACTTC. This encodes CASSLEASGLNIQYF.

In its sample, this clonotype was seen a few times. The V and J genes are TRBV6-5 and TRBJ1-1; TRBD1 matches at 9 bases. The CDR3 sequence is 13 residues long. Germline CDR1 reads MNHEY; CDR2 reads SVGAGI. V was pared by 7 bases and J by 8 bases, with 8 bases of the junction left unmatched. The CDR3 nucleotides read TGTGCCAGCACCCATACCGGGACAGGGGAAGCTTTCTTT. Translation gives CASTHTGTGEAFF.

This clonotype has ten or more counts. This rearrangement joins TRBV5-1 to TRBJ2-1; no definite D call. Trimming left V 4 bases short and J 6 bases short, with 17 bases between. Germline V lookup: CDR1 SGHRS, CDR2 YFSETQ. There are 15 residues in the CDR3. CDR3: CASSRSLKGSNEQFF. CDR3 nucleotides: TGCGCCAGCAGCCGGTCCCTCAAGGGTTCCAATGAGCAGTTCTTC.

This clonotype was observed a few times. This chain uses TRBV21-1 with TRBJ2-2; the table gives TRBD2 as D, unverified against the DNA. TRBV21-1 is flagged as a pseudogene. The CDR3 runs 21 residues. The CDR3 bases are TGTGCCAGCAGCAAAGAAGGGCGGGTTCGGCTAGCGGGTGGGAACACCGGGGAGCTGTTTTTT. Residues: CASSKEGRVRLAGGNTGELFF.